Below, 22 T cell receptor beta chains from the same sample are listed, as sequenced in a study of blood T cell repertoires in COVID-19. Profiling relied on immunoSEQ multiplex PCR, and the TCRdb table lists in-frame clones only, not all of them. The sample contains 450,000 or so clones, about 87% of which appear only once. Source material: peripheral blood. All receptors derive from a young man with COVID-19, enrolled during active disease.

This CDR3 reads CASSLRRDLNEKLFF. The DNA for the CDR3 is TGTGCCAGCAGCTTAAGGCGGGACCTTAATGAAAAACTGTTTTTT. The rearrangement uses TRBV7-6 and TRBJ1-4; D perhaps matches TRBD1 (5 bases). V was clipped by 2 bases and J by 4 bases, with 11 bases between them. The CDR3 has 15 amino acids. CDR1 and CDR2 (germline): SGHVS, FNYEAQ.

As to this clone: Other nucleotide sequences in the sample specify the same CDR3. The genes are TRBV7-9 and TRBJ2-1; TRBD1 aligns across 10 bases. CDR1 is SEHNR and CDR2 is FQNEAQ in the germline V gene (reference sequence). J lost 7 bases, V lost 5 bases, and 5 bases had no gene match. The CDR3 runs to 14 residues. The CDR3 DNA sequence: TGTGCCAGCAGCCCCCGGACAGGGGGGAATGAGCAGTTCTTC. The encoded protein is CASSPRTGGNEQFF.

This clone was seen just once. The chain is built from TRBV5-4 and TRBJ2-7; D gene unclear. The CDR3 is made up of 13 amino acids. With 1 base removed from V and 3 bases from J, the gap between germline ends came to 8 bases. The germline gives CDR1 SGHNT, CDR2 YYREEE (reference sequence). The CDR3 here is CASSLISDYEQYF. CDR3 DNA: TGTGCCAGCAGCTTGATATCAGACTACGAGCAGTACTTC. Variable domain in full (rest from reference TRBV5-4 and TRBJ2-7): ETGVTQSPTHLIKTRGQQVTLRCSSQSGHNTVSWYQQALGQGPQFIFQYYREEENGRGNFPPRFSGLQFPNYSSELNVNALELDDSALYLCASSLISDYEQYFGPGTRLTVT.

The chain recombines TRBV5-8 with TRBJ1-1; perhaps TRBD1 as D (6 bases). Germline loops: CDR1 SGHTS, CDR2 YDEGEE. This CDR3 contains 15 residues. Trimming cost V 5 bases and J 0 bases, with 14 bases left between them. CDR3 loop: CASRQGWALNTEAFF. CDR3 nucleotides: TGTGCCAGCAGACAGGGTTGGGCCCTGAACACTGAAGCTTTCTTT. Drawing the rest from reference TRBV5-8 and TRBJ1-1, the complete variable domain is EAGVTQSPTHLIKTRGQQATLRCSPISGHTSVYWYQQALGLGLQFLLWYDEGEERNRGNFPPRFSGRQFPNYSSELNVNALELEDSALYLCASRQGWALNTEAFFGQGTRLTVV.

The CDR3 region has the DNA TGTGCCAGCAGTGACGGACTTGAAGCTTTCTTT. It codes for CASSDGLEAFF. The rearrangement joins TRBV6-1 to TRBJ1-1; D remains ambiguous. The length of the CDR3 is 11 residues. Germline CDR1 and CDR2: MNHNS and SASEGT. Trimming removed 3 bases from V and 7 bases from J, with 6 bases in between.

This chain links TRBV6-4 with TRBJ2-2; D is unresolved. Trimming took off 8 bases at V and 0 bases at J, with 13 bases between the two ends. The length of the CDR3 is 15 residues. In germline, CDR1 is MRHNA, CDR2 SNTAGT. The CDR3 sequence: CASSQDASNTGELFF. The CDR3 coding sequence is TGTGCCAGCTCCCAGGATGCTTCGAACACCGGGGAGCTGTTTTTT.

The V call is TRBV15, the J call TRBJ1-5; D is possibly TRBD1 (5 bases). CDR3 size: 15 residues. Trimming left V 1 base short and J 2 bases short, with 9 bases between. Germline V gives CDR1 LNHNV, CDR2 YYDKDF (reference sequence). This CDR3 is CATSRGGVGNQPQHF. In nucleotides, the CDR3 is TGTGCCACCAGCAGAGGGGGGGTTGGCAATCAGCCCCAGCATTTT.

This clone was counted between two and nine times. The gene calls are TRBV2 and TRBJ2-3; unclear D gene. Trimming shortened V by 0 bases and J by 5 bases, and 12 bases separated the two germline ends. This CDR3 spans 15 amino acids. Germline loops: CDR1 SNHLY, CDR2 FYNNEI. CDR3 loop: CASSEALPPRDTQYF. CDR3 sequence (DNA): TGTGCCAGCAGTGAAGCATTACCTCCTAGAGATACGCAGTATTTT.

The rearrangement links TRBV9 to TRBJ1-1; D may be TRBD1 (5 bases). The germline V gene encodes CDR1 SGDLS and CDR2 YYNGEE. Trimming took off 3 bases at V and 0 bases at J, with 9 bases between the two ends. CDR3 length: 14 amino acids. The CDR3 region has the DNA TGTGCCAGCAGCGCAGGGAGGGTGAACACTGAAGCTTTCTTT. Amino acid sequence: CASSAGRVNTEAFF.

This chain uses TRBV11-2 with TRBJ2-5; the D is unclear. V lost 5 bases to trimming and J lost 1 base, with 14 bases between them. The CDR3 covers 15 residues. CDR1 is SGHAT, CDR2 FQNNGV, per germline. The CDR3 nucleotides are TGTGCCAGCAGCGCCAGATTCAAGCGCCAAGAGACCCAGTACTTC. Amino acid sequence: CASSARFKRQETQYF.

The chain couples TRBV5-1 to TRBJ2-3; D unclear. Germline loops: CDR1 SGHRS, CDR2 YFSETQ. CDR3 length: 12 residues. Trimming took 6 bases from V and 0 from J, leaving 5 bases between them. CDR3 in DNA: TGCGCCAGCAAGGAGAGCACAGATACGCAGTATTTT. The encoded protein is CASKESTDTQYF.

The chain joins TRBV11-3 to TRBJ2-1; TRBD1 might be the D (6 bases). V gave up 2 bases and J gave up 8 bases, with 19 bases separating them. The CDR3 covers 16 residues. Germline V lookup: CDR1 SGHNT, CDR2 YENEEA. CDR3 nucleotide sequence: TGTGCCAGCAGCTTAAGACAGGCTTTAAGTAGGGATGAGCAGTTCTTC. Encoded protein: CASSLRQALSRDEQFF.

This chain uses TRBV2 with TRBJ1-1, with 9 positions matching TRBD1. This CDR3 region has 15 residues. The trim removed 8 bases at V and 1 base at J, leaving 8 bases unmatched. Germline CDR1 and CDR2: SNHLY and FYNNEI. CDR3 residues: CASRKEQGANTEAFF. In DNA form, the CDR3 reads TGTGCCAGCCGTAAAGAACAGGGGGCGAACACTGAAGCTTTCTTT.

The chain links TRBV19 to TRBJ2-3, with 8 positions matching TRBD2. CDR1 and CDR2 from the germline V gene are LNHDA and SQIVND (reference sequence). The CDR3 has 16 amino acids. The trim removed 1 base at V and 1 base at J, leaving 4 bases unmatched. Here the CDR3 DNA reads TGTGCCAGTAGTATAGGCCTGACTAGCGGCACAGATACGCAGTATTTT. Translated, it gives CASSIGLTSGTDTQYF.

CDR3 DNA: TGTGCCAGCAGCCGGCGGATAGGGGGAGATACGCAGTATTTT. Translating it yields CASSRRIGGDTQYF. This chain joins TRBV5-6 and TRBJ2-3, with D maybe TRBD1 (6 bases). Trimming removed 4 bases at V and 5 bases at J, with 14 bases between. The CDR3 is made up of 14 amino acids. The germline gives CDR1 SGHDT, CDR2 YYEEEE.

V gene TRBV6-5 combines with J gene TRBJ1-2; D unresolved. V was pared by 0 bases and J by 4 bases, with 9 bases between. CDR1 MNHEY and CDR2 SVGAGI come from the germline V gene. This CDR3 region has 14 residues. The CDR3 nucleotides are TGTGCCAGCAGTTACTCGGGCACGAGCTATGGCTACACCTTC. It codes for CASSYSGTSYGYTF.

The chain combines TRBV30 with TRBJ1-2; unclear D gene. The CDR3 has 12 amino acids. Germline CDR1 is GTSNPN and CDR2 is SVGIG (reference sequence). Trimming left V 5 bases short and J 0 bases short, with 7 bases between. CDR3 amino acids: CAWYSTNYGYTF. CDR3 DNA sequence: TGTGCCTGGTACAGTACTAACTATGGCTACACCTTC.

The V and J genes are TRBV19 and TRBJ1-1; D is perhaps TRBD1 (5 bases). The germline gives CDR1 LNHDA, CDR2 SQIVND (reference sequence). This CDR3 has 13 residues. V shed 3 bases and J shed 3 bases, with 8 bases lying between them. CDR3 region: CASSIGQDTEAFF. The CDR3 nucleotides read TGTGCCAGTAGTATTGGACAAGACACTGAAGCTTTCTTT.

The chain links TRBV6-1 to TRBJ2-7; 7 bases agree with TRBD1. The CDR3 is made up of 16 amino acids. V was clipped by 4 bases and J by 0 bases; unmatched bases: 9. Germline V CDR1 and CDR2: MNHNS, SASEGT. The CDR3, as DNA: TGTGCCAGCAGTGGACTCCCGGGACAGAGCTCCTACGAGCAGTACTTC. Amino acid sequence: CASSGLPGQSSYEQYF.

The chain carries TRBV28 and TRBJ2-2; TRBD2 matches 9 bases. CDR1 and CDR2 (germline): MDHEN, SYDVKM. This CDR3 comprises 17 residues. Trimming took 6 bases from V and 4 from J; bases not matched to a gene: 12. The DNA of the CDR3 is TGTGCCAGCAGGGACCGTGGCAGCGGGGGGAGCACCGGGGAGCTGTTTTTT. Translation gives CASRDRGSGGSTGELFF.

This rearrangement joins TRBV6-5 to TRBJ2-1; 9 bases line up with TRBD2. CDR3 length: 14 residues. V shed 6 bases and J 10 bases; nucleotides not matched to a gene: 10. CDR1 is MNHEY, CDR2 SVGAGI, per germline. CDR3 loop: CASRTGLASREQFF. CDR3 bases: TGTGCCAGCAGAACGGGACTAGCTTCGCGAGAGCAGTTCTTC.

The rearrangement joins TRBV11-3 to TRBJ2-5; TRBD2 matches 11 bases. This CDR3 is built from 14 residues. Germline CDR1 SGHNT, CDR2 YENEEA. J gave up 5 bases and V 3 bases, and 2 bases lay outside the gene matches. CDR3 in DNA: TGTGCCAGCAGCTTCGTAGCGGGAGGGGAGACCCAGTACTTC. Protein product: CASSFVAGGETQYF.